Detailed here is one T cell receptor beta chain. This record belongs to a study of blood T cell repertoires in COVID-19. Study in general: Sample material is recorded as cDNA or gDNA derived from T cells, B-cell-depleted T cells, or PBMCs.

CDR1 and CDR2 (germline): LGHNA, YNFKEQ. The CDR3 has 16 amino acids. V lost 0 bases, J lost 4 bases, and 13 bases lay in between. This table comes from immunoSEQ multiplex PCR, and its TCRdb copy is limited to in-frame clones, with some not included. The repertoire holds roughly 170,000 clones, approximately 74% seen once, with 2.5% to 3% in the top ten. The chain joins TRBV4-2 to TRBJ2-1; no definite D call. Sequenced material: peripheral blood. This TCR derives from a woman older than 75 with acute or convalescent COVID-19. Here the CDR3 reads CASSQEGSSHYNEQFF. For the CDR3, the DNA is TGTGCCAGCAGCCAAGAGGGTAGCAGCCATTACAATGAGCAGTTCTTC.